This is a list of T cell receptor beta chains from one sample in a study of early T cells in non-severe SARS-CoV-2 infection. TCRdb reprocessed the 5' RACE reads via MiXCR and lists one record per CDR3 protein. The profile shows tens of thousands of distinct CDR3 sequences, around 13% of them singletons. Specimen: whole blood. The receptors originated from an adult who was a healthcare worker with PCR-confirmed SARS-CoV-2 infection or an uninfected control (not recorded which). Each CDR3 is given with its conserved first and last residue. The D gene is left open where the match is weak. The listing skips clone size in some rows; elsewhere it reads once, few, many or a size class.

>.|TRBJ1-2|TRBV12-3/TRBV12-4|.
TGTGCCAGCACCCTGGGGAGGAGAGCATATGGCTACACCTTC
CASTLGRRAYGYTF
>TRBD2|TRBJ2-7|TRBV11-2|many
TGTGCCAGCTCCCGGGGGGGGGCACCCTACGAGCAGTACTTC
CASSRGGAPYEQYF
>.|TRBJ1-2|TRBV24-1|.
TGTGCCACCAGTGATTTCTACTATGGCTACACCTTC
CATSDFYYGYTF
>TRBD1|TRBJ2-5|TRBV6-5|many
TGTGCCAGCAGTGAGACAGGGGAGACCCAGTACTTC
CASSETGETQYF
>.|TRBJ2-2|TRBV6-6|.
TGTGCCAGCAGCGCGGACGGCGCGAACACCGGGGAGCTGTTTTTT
CASSADGANTGELFF
>.|TRBJ2-7|TRBV6-6|few
TGTGCCAGCAGTGGGGCGAGGGTAGGGAGCCGACGAGAGCAGTACTTC
CASSGARVGSRREQYF
>.|TRBJ2-5|TRBV20-1|many
TGCAGTGCTAGAGCTCTGGGGACCCAGTACTTC
CSARALGTQYF
>.|TRBJ2-7|TRBV29-1|few
TGCAGCGGACAGGTCGAGCAGTACTTC
CSGQVEQYF
>TRBD2|TRBJ2-3|TRBV20-1|many
TGCAGTGCTAGAGAGCGGGAGAACACAGATACGCAGTATTTT
CSARERENTDTQYF
>TRBD2|TRBJ2-1|TRBV15|many
TGTGCCACCGGCGGGGGTACCTACAATGAGCAGTTCTTC
CATGGGTYNEQFF
>.|TRBJ2-7|TRBV3-1|.
TGTGCCAGCAGCCAAGATATTTCGGGCCACAAGCAGTACTTC
CASSQDISGHKQYF
>.|TRBJ2-7|TRBV29-1|few
TGCAGCGTTGAAGATCCGGCTTCATACGAGCAGTACTTC
CSVEDPASYEQYF
>TRBD1|TRBJ1-4|TRBV7-9|few
TGTGCCAGCAGTAGAGGACAGGATGAAAAACTGTTTTTT
CASSRGQDEKLFF
>.|TRBJ2-3|TRBV20-1|many
TGCAGTGCTAGCCCGGATAGCCCCACAGATACGCAGTATTTT
CSASPDSPTDTQYF
>.|TRBJ1-1|TRBV7-2|.
TGTGCCAGCAGCCCAATTCTTGGGGGTGGAGCTTTCTTT
CASSPILGGGAFF
>.|TRBJ1-5|TRBV29-1|once
TGCAGCGTTGGGAGTAGCAATCAGCCCCAGCATTTT
CSVGSSNQPQHF
>TRBD2|TRBJ2-2|TRBV4-1|few
TGCGCCAGCAGCCAGGGCGGTCTAGCGGGAGTGGGAACCGGGGAGCTGTTTTTT
CASSQGGLAGVGTGELFF
>TRBD1|TRBJ1-1|TRBV12-3/TRBV12-4|few
TGTGCCAGCCGACAGGGAAAGGGCACTGAAGCTTTCTTT
CASRQGKGTEAFF
>.|TRBJ2-7|TRBV13|.
TGTGCCAGCAGCCCGACATTTGGCGAGCAGTACTTC
CASSPTFGEQYF
>TRBD2|TRBJ2-7|TRBV5-1|.
TGCGCCAGCAGCTTGTTATCTAGCGGCAACTACGAGCAGTACTTC
CASSLLSSGNYEQYF
>.|TRBJ2-1|TRBV28|.
TGTGCCAGCAGCCCCTTAGAGCAGTTCTTC
CASSPLEQFF
>.|TRBJ2-1|TRBV9|few
TGTGCCAGCAGCCTATTCAATGAGCAGTTCTTC
CASSLFNEQFF
>TRBD2|TRBJ2-1|TRBV2|few
TGTGCCAGCAGTGAAGTATGGACGGCGGGAGTAGGAGATGAGCAGTTCTTC
CASSEVWTAGVGDEQFF
>.|TRBJ1-4|TRBV29-1|.
TGCAGCGTTATTGGGTTAAATGAAAAACTGTTTTTT
CSVIGLNEKLFF
>.|TRBJ1-5|TRBV30|few
TGTGCCTGGTCAGGGTTTGACGGCAATCAGCCCCAGCATTTT
CAWSGFDGNQPQHF
>.|TRBJ2-2|TRBV2|.
TGTGCCAGCAGTGAGGACGGAAGATCCGGGGAGCTGTTTTTT
CASSEDGRSGELFF
>TRBD2|TRBJ2-1|TRBV14|.
TGTGCCAGCAGCCGGACTAGCGGGCTTTACAATGAGCAGTTCTTC
CASSRTSGLYNEQFF
>.|TRBJ2-1|TRBV14|many
TGTGCCAGCAGCCAAGACAGTTACAATGAGCAGTTCTTC
CASSQDSYNEQFF
>.|TRBJ1-1|TRBV7-9|many
TGTGCCAGCAGCTTAGTCAATCTTATAGTGAACACTGAAGCTTTCTTT
CASSLVNLIVNTEAFF
>.|TRBJ1-4|TRBV23-1|.
TGCGCCAGCAGTCTCAGGGTCGCTAATGAAAAACTGTTTTTT
CASSLRVANEKLFF
>TRBD1|TRBJ1-1|TRBV6-1|.
TGTGCCAGCAGTGAGACAGGGGGCAAAGCTGAAGCTTTCTTT
CASSETGGKAEAFF
>.|TRBJ1-4|TRBV7-9|.
TGTGCCAGCAGCTTAGAAGGGGGGAGAGGTGAAAAACTGTTTTTT
CASSLEGGRGEKLFF
>TRBD2|TRBJ2-1|TRBV12-3/TRBV12-4|few
TGTGCCAGCAGTCCTAGCGGGAGTTTACCCAATGAGCAGTTCTTC
CASSPSGSLPNEQFF
>.|TRBJ2-7|TRBV5-1|many
TGCGCCAGCAGCTTGGAAGACAGCCAAAAATGGGCATTC
CASSLEDSQKWAF
>.|TRBJ2-1|TRBV7-8|few
TGTGCCAGCAGCTTATCCAAGAACAACAATGAGCAGTTCTTC
CASSLSKNNNEQFF
>.|TRBJ2-2|TRBV29-1|.
TGCAGCGTTAGGACAGAGCCGAACACCGGGGAGCTGTTTTTT
CSVRTEPNTGELFF
>TRBD1|TRBJ2-1|TRBV18|many
TGTGCCAGCTCACCCGGGACAGGGACCAATGAGCAGTTCTTC
CASSPGTGTNEQFF
>TRBD2|TRBJ2-7|TRBV29-1|.
TGCAGCGTTGCCCTGGGGACTAGCTACGAGCAGTACTTC
CSVALGTSYEQYF
>.|TRBJ1-1|TRBV30|many
TGTGCCTGGAAGATTTACAAGAACACTGAAGCTTTCTTT
CAWKIYKNTEAFF
>.|TRBJ1-6|TRBV6-6|many
TGTGCCAGCAGTTACTCAGATAATTCACCCCTCCACTTT
CASSYSDNSPLHF
>TRBD2|TRBJ2-3|TRBV24-1|few
TGTGCCACCAGTGCAAGAGCGGGAGGAGTCACAGATACGCAGTATTTT
CATSARAGGVTDTQYF
>TRBD2|TRBJ2-5|TRBV5-1|.
TGCGACAGCAGCTTAAGCCTAGCGGAAGAGACCCAGTACTTC
CDSSLSLAEETQYF
>TRBD2|TRBJ2-1|TRBV12-3/TRBV12-4|many
TGTGCCAGCAGTTTAGCGAGGAGCGGGAGCTACAATGAGCAGTTCTTC
CASSLARSGSYNEQFF
>.|TRBJ2-3|TRBV3-1|.
TGTGCCAGCAGCCCCTCTGCTTGGGGCGCGGCTACGCAGTATTTT
CASSPSAWGAATQYF
>.|TRBJ1-6|TRBV2|.
TGTGCCAGCAGTGAAGCGCATTCACCCCTCCACTTT
CASSEAHSPLHF
>.|TRBJ2-7|TRBV12-3/TRBV12-4|few
TGTGCCAGCAGTAAGTCCGTTCTCTCCTACGAGCAGTACTTC
CASSKSVLSYEQYF
>TRBD1|TRBJ2-5|TRBV11-2|.
TGTGCCAGCAGCTTGACACAGGGGAAATCCGGGGAGACCCAGTACTTC
CASSLTQGKSGETQYF